Listed here is a single T cell receptor (beta chain). Its antigen is currently not known. Base qualities are missing; no much larger clone stands one base away. The sample belongs to a study of blood T cell repertoires in COVID-19 (dated by TCRdb to 2018 to 2021). Describing the broader study: Samples from collaborators originated in the United States, Italy and Spain and spanned both the acute and convalescent phases of COVID-19. The material from the prospective study consisted of cDNA or gDNA derived from T cells, B-cell-depleted T cells, or PBMCs. Deeply sampled blood TCRbeta repertoires from subjects exposed to, actively infected with, or recovered from COVID-19 were included in the dataset. The repertoires were released in a freely available public database meant as a resource for research on the immune response to SARS-CoV-2. Samples came from the ongoing ImmuneRACE study (first 160 participants) plus 1,254 subjects from 6 global collaborators. The sample metadata nearly always contained a de-identified subject ID, COVID-19 status, age in years and sex. Where available, HLA class I and class II types were obtained from metadata supplied by the sample provider rather than from assay-based typing. Beyond this particular receptor, the publication reports: Clinical and demographic metadata were provided uncurated, with the amount varying by source and participant.

The immunoSEQ Assay, a bias-controlled multiplex PCR, was used to amplify TCRbeta CDR3 regions from genomic DNA. The published analysis was carried out like this. The number of nucleated cells in each sample was estimated from the amplification of reference gene primers within the assay. Sequence reads were collapsed and filtered to measure the absolute abundance of every unique TCRbeta CDR3 rearrangement. For each sample, productive Simpson clonality was calculated as the square root of Simpson's diversity index across productive rearrangements. The source is immuneACCESS, and TCRdb retained only in-frame sequences with V and J called. Part of the clones is not carried over; for the studies checked, unresolved V genes explain less than half of this, and the remainder is unexplained. The DNA was the basis for D and trimming; V, J and clone size are from that table. The sample table lists about 290,000 clones, around 85% of them with a count of one. Around 3.9% of the sample belongs to the ten largest clones.

Via the germline V gene (reference sequence), CDR1 is SGHNT and CDR2 YYREEE. From cysteine to phenylalanine, the CDR3 is 14 amino acids long. Of all the DNA, just the CDR3 is kept, 42 bases in frame from base 1. V sheds 5 bases and J sheds 5 bases, leaving 16 bases between their ends. Each collaborating institution followed its own protocols to collect whole blood in K2EDTA tubes. For TCRbeta analysis, collaborators shipped samples in one of three forms: frozen whole blood, isolated PBMCs, or DNA extracted from either of those sample types. The V gene is TRBV5-4 and the J gene is TRBJ1-2; no confident D gene assignment can be made. Input material: peripheral blood. This clonotype was obtained from a woman between 50 and 59 years old with active or convalescent COVID-19. The CDR3 sequence is CASRPQMSEYGYTF. The nucleotide sequence reads as follows: TGTGCCAGCAGACCCCAGATGTCGGAGTATGGCTACACCTTC.